This TCR beta chain was captured by sequencing in a study of OX40 agonist ivuxolimab in advanced cancers. Sequencing used immunoSEQ multiplex PCR; TCRdb keeps in-frame clones, though not all of them. This table has approximately 89,000 clones, more than 85% appearing once. Between the trimmed V and J ends, which lost 5 bases and 0 bases, there was a span of 8 bases. The CDR3 loop spans 13 amino acids. The germline V gene encodes CDR1 SNHLY and CDR2 FYNNEI. Sequences were derived from CD4+ or CD8+ T cells sorted from blood, sampled in a trial of the OX40 agonist ivuxolimab. The J gene is TRBJ2-7, the V gene TRBV2; D unclear. This TCR came from an adult with an advanced solid tumor such as melanoma, head and neck, liver or kidney cancer. The CDR3 reads CASSRSPSYEQYF. The CDR3 DNA sequence: TGTGCCAGCAGTAGGAGCCCCTCCTACGAGCAGTACTTC.